The 30 T cell receptor beta chains below come from one sample, sequenced in a study of blood T cell repertoires in COVID-19. This table comes from immunoSEQ multiplex PCR, and its TCRdb copy is limited to in-frame clones, with some not included. The table includes about 260,000 clones, around nine tenths detected once. The sequencing input was PBMCs or T cells enriched from blood (not recorded which). Receptors were obtained from a woman aged 40 to 55 who had been exposed to COVID-19.

This clone showed up just a few times. The chain joins TRBV6-5 to TRBJ1-2; D remains ambiguous. CDR3 length: 13 amino acids. V was shortened by 5 bases and J by 1 base, with 8 bases between the two germline ends. Germline-derived CDR1 and CDR2 are MNHEY and SVGAGI. The CDR3 DNA reads TGTGCCAGCAGTATCACTTATAACTATGGCTACACCTTC. Translation gives CASSITYNYGYTF.

The rearrangement joins TRBV7-2 to TRBJ2-3, with 8 bases aligning to TRBD2. This CDR3 contains 14 residues. V was clipped by 5 bases and J by 4 bases; unmatched bases: 5. CDR1 SGHTA and CDR2 FQGNSA come from the germline V gene. The CDR3 is CASSHSGAADTQYF. The DNA for the CDR3 is TGTGCCAGCAGCCATAGCGGGGCTGCAGATACGCAGTATTTT.

This chain joins TRBV6-2 or TRBV6-3 and TRBJ2-5; 12 nucleotides match TRBD1. The junction had 8 bases not matched to a gene; V was cut back by 1 base and J by 5 bases. Looked up from germline, CDR1 is MNHEY and CDR2 is SVGEGT. CDR3 length: 17 residues. CDR3 region: CASSYWGTGGNSETQYF. CDR3 in DNA: TGTGCCAGCAGTTACTGGGGGACAGGGGGCAATTCGGAGACCCAGTACTTC.

In DNA, the CDR3 is TGTGCTAGTGGTTTGTTCGGGAAGGCTGAAGCTTTCTTT. Translation: CASGLFGKAEAFF. The V and J genes are TRBV12-5 and TRBJ1-1; D gene ambiguous. Trimming shortened V by 2 bases and J by 6 bases, and 10 bases separated the two germline ends. The CDR3 covers 13 residues. Germline V lookup: CDR1 LGHNT, CDR2 FRNRAP.

The rearrangement links TRBV27 to TRBJ2-3; TRBD1 is a possible D gene (5 bases). V dropped 0 bases and J dropped 7 bases, with 20 bases sitting between them. Germline CDR1 is MNHEY and CDR2 is SMNVEV (reference sequence). The CDR3 extends over 17 amino acids. The CDR3: CASSLSNAGLFLNTQYF. CDR3 in DNA: TGTGCCAGCAGTTTATCGAATGCAGGGCTTTTTTTGAATACGCAGTATTTT.

V and J are TRBV28 and TRBJ1-6, with TRBD1 as a possible D gene (6 bases). The CDR3 sequence is 14 residues long. In germline, CDR1 is MDHEN, CDR2 SYDVKM. Deletions cut 9 bases from V and 6 bases from J, with 15 bases between. CDR3 residues: CASTGYDFNSPLHF. The CDR3 DNA reads as TGTGCCAGTACAGGGTATGATTTTAATTCACCCCTCCACTTT.

As DNA, the CDR3 is TGCAGCGTTGAGGCGCGGGGAACAGATACGCAGTATTTT. It encodes CSVEARGTDTQYF. This rearrangement joins TRBV29-1 to TRBJ2-3; D perhaps matches TRBD2 (6 bases). This CDR3 is 13 amino acids long. In germline, CDR1 is SQVTM, CDR2 ANQGSEA. Trimming cost V 3 bases and J 3 bases, with 10 bases left between them.

The chain recombines TRBV27 with TRBJ2-5, with D possibly matching TRBD2 (5 bases). V was cut by 5 bases and J by 5 bases, with 12 bases left in between. The germline V gene encodes CDR1 MNHEY and CDR2 SMNVEV (reference sequence). The CDR3 spans 13 residues. The CDR3 bases are TGTGCCAGCAGTATGGACTTAGGCGAGACCCAGTACTTC. Translating it yields CASSMDLGETQYF.

The chain couples TRBV12-3 or TRBV12-4 to TRBJ2-2; 11 bases line up with TRBD2. The CDR3 is 13 amino acids. For the CDR3, the DNA is TGTGCTGGGACTAGCGGATTCGGCGGGGAGCTGTTTTTT. This codes for CAGTSGFGGELFF.

In DNA, the CDR3 is TGTGCCAGCTCACCACGTGGGACTGGAGAGACCCAGTACTTC. It translates to CASSPRGTGETQYF. This chain links TRBV18 with TRBJ2-5, with D possibly matching TRBD2 (6 bases). The germline gives CDR1 KGHSH, CDR2 LQKENI. Trimming took off 1 base at V and 4 bases at J, with 10 bases between the two ends. This CDR3 spans 14 amino acids. The whole variable domain, remainder taken from reference TRBV18 and TRBJ2-5, is NAGVMQNPRHLVRRRGQEARLRCSPMKGHSHVYWYRQLPEEGLKFMVYLQKENIIDESGMPKERFSAEFPKEGPSILRIQQVVRGDSAAYFCASSPRGTGETQYFGPGTRLLVL.

The chain couples TRBV5-1 to TRBJ1-4; no reliable D call. With 2 bases removed from V and 5 bases from J, the gap between germline ends came to 10 bases. CDR1 SGHRS and CDR2 YFSETQ come from the germline V gene. CDR3 length: 14 residues. The CDR3 DNA reads as TGCGCCAGCAGCTTCTCCCCCCCGAATGAAAAACTGTTTTTT. Translating gives CASSFSPPNEKLFF.

The chain carries TRBV25-1 and TRBJ2-7; 10 nucleotides match TRBD1. This CDR3 region has 17 residues. Looked up from germline, CDR1 is MGHDK and CDR2 is SYGVNS. Unmatched junction bases numbered 11, after V lost 3 bases and J lost 3 bases. The CDR3 DNA is TGTGCCAGCAGTGACCCGTTCCGACAGGGGGCCCTCTACGAGCAGTACTTC. This gives the protein CASSDPFRQGALYEQYF.

This chain joins TRBV7-9 and TRBJ2-5; D unclear. V was trimmed by 2 bases and J by 5 bases, leaving 6 bases between them. The CDR3 sequence is 12 residues long. Germline loops: CDR1 SEHNR, CDR2 FQNEAQ (reference sequence). The CDR3 nucleotides read TGTGCCAGCAGCTTATTTTCGGAGACCCAGTACTTC. Protein product: CASSLFSETQYF.

The chain uses TRBV9 and TRBJ2-5, with D possibly TRBD2 on 5 matching bases. This CDR3 comprises 13 residues. The germline V gene has CDR1 SGDLS and CDR2 YYNGEE. The V and J ends lost 4 bases and 2 bases respectively, with 9 bases between them. The CDR3 sequence is CASSLGGQETQYF. The CDR3 nucleotides are TGTGCCAGCAGCCTCGGCGGGCAAGAGACCCAGTACTTC.

This clone has just one count. The V call is TRBV7-2, the J call TRBJ1-6, with a possible D match to TRBD1 (5 bases). The CDR3 extends over 14 amino acids. Germline V gene lookup returns CDR1 SGHTA and CDR2 FQGNSA. Trimming removed 3 bases at V and 7 bases at J, with 10 bases between. The CDR3 sequence: CASSFRGPNSPLHF. CDR3 nucleotides: TGTGCCAGCAGCTTTAGGGGTCCGAATTCACCCCTCCACTTT. The full variable domain, its missing parts supplied by reference TRBV7-2 and TRBJ1-6, is GAGVSQSPSNKVTEKGKDVELRCDPISGHTALYWYRQSLGQGLEFLIYFQGNSAPDKSGLPSDRFSAERTGGSVSTLTIQRTQQEDSAVYLCASSFRGPNSPLHFGNGTRLTVT.

The gene calls are TRBV9 and TRBJ2-3; weak D call: TRBD2 (5 bases). V was trimmed by 3 bases and J by 0 bases, leaving 5 bases between them. The CDR3 is 13 amino acids. Looked up from germline, CDR1 is SGDLS and CDR2 is YYNGEE. As DNA, the CDR3 is TGTGCCAGCAGCGGGACTAGCACAGATACGCAGTATTTT. It encodes CASSGTSTDTQYF. Together with reference TRBV9 and TRBJ2-3, the CDR3 gives the full variable domain: DSGVTQTPKHLITATGQRVTLRCSPRSGDLSVYWYQQSLDQGLQFLIQYYNGEERAKGNILERFSAQQFPDLHSELNLSSLELGDSALYFCASSGTSTDTQYFGPGTRLTVL.

V is TRBV2 and J is TRBJ2-7; 7 bases agree with TRBD1. The CDR3 extends over 12 amino acids. Germline-derived CDR1 and CDR2 are SNHLY and FYNNEI. Losses at the gene ends were 6 bases for V and 5 bases for J; bases not matched to a gene: 4. The CDR3 protein is CASSDRENEQYF. CDR3 bases: TGTGCCAGCAGCGACAGGGAGAACGAGCAGTACTTC. Drawing the rest from reference TRBV2 and TRBJ2-7, the complete variable domain is EPEVTQTPSHQVTQMGQEVILRCVPISNHLYFYWYRQILGQKVEFLVSFYNNEISEKSEIFDDQFSVERPDGSNFTLKIRSTKLEDSAMYFCASSDRENEQYFGPGTRLTVT.

The chain links TRBV7-9 to TRBJ1-2; no reliable D call. The CDR3 is 13 amino acids. The germline V gene has CDR1 SEHNR and CDR2 FQNEAQ (reference sequence). V lost 5 bases and J 0 bases, leaving 7 bases between the germline ends. Here the CDR3 DNA reads TGTGCCAGCAGCGTCGGGGCTAACTATGGCTACACCTTC. Its protein product is CASSVGANYGYTF.

The rearrangement uses TRBV7-9 and TRBJ1-1; D is uncertain. Trimming shortened V by 1 base and J by 3 bases, and 9 bases separated the two germline ends. The germline V gene encodes CDR1 SEHNR and CDR2 FQNEAQ (reference sequence). This CDR3 contains 14 residues. The CDR3: CASSLVLSHTEAFF. CDR3 DNA: TGTGCCAGCAGCTTAGTTTTGTCTCACACTGAAGCTTTCTTT.

The V call is TRBV30, the J call TRBJ1-1, with D hard to call. Per germline, CDR1 GTSNPN and CDR2 SVGIG (reference sequence). The CDR3 contains 15 residues. V was shortened by 4 bases and J by 1 base, with 16 bases between the two germline ends. The CDR3 region is CAWTPRRGTNTEAFF. The CDR3 nucleotides read TGTGCCTGGACCCCGAGGAGAGGAACGAACACTGAAGCTTTCTTT.

V usage is TRBV7-9 and J usage is TRBJ1-1; TRBD1 aligns across 7 bases. After removal of 1 base from V and 11 bases from J, the junction contained 10 bases not matched to a gene. Germline V gives CDR1 SEHNR, CDR2 FQNEAQ (reference sequence). The CDR3 consists of 14 residues. The CDR3 bases are TGTGCCAGCAGCTTAGATGTAGGGGGCGCGATCGCTTTCTTT. It translates to CASSLDVGGAIAFF. The whole variable domain, remainder taken from reference TRBV7-9 and TRBJ1-1, is DTGVSQNPRHKITKRGQNVTFRCDPISEHNRLYWYRQTLGQGPEFLTYFQNEAQLEKSRLLSDRFSAERPKGSFSTLEIQRTEQGDSAMYLCASSLDVGGAIAFFGQGTRLTVV.

As for this clone: Different DNA sequences within this sample yield the same CDR3. The gene calls are TRBV19 and TRBJ1-1; a possible D gene is TRBD1 (5 bases). The CDR3 consists of 14 residues. V lost 3 bases and J 4 bases, leaving 12 bases between the germline ends. Germline V gene lookup returns CDR1 LNHDA and CDR2 SQIVND (reference sequence). CDR3 nucleotide sequence: TGTGCCAGTAGTATTTCCGGGGGAGGCACTGAAGCTTTCTTT. Its translation is CASSISGGGTEAFF.

The chain has TRBV4-2 and TRBJ1-6; TRBD1 agrees at 8 bases. This CDR3 contains 16 residues. Losses at the gene ends were 0 bases for V and 7 bases for J; bases not matched to a gene: 5. Germline V gives CDR1 LGHNA, CDR2 YNFKEQ. The DNA of the CDR3 is TGTGCCAGCAGCCAAGAGACAGGGGCAGGAAATTCACCCCTCCACTTT. As protein: CASSQETGAGNSPLHF.

CDR3 region: CASSQEGTGRTPLHF. The CDR3 DNA follows: TGCGCCAGCAGCCAAGAGGGGACAGGAAGGACACCCCTCCACTTT. The chain couples TRBV4-1 to TRBJ1-6, with TRBD1 identical over 8 bases. This CDR3 region has 15 residues. V gave up 0 bases and J gave up 11 bases; unmatched junction bases: 6. Looked up from germline, CDR1 is MGHRA and CDR2 is YSYEKL.

This rearrangement joins TRBV7-6 to TRBJ2-3, with TRBD2 identical over 11 bases. Germline CDR1 SGHVS, CDR2 FNYEAQ. The junction had 4 bases not matched to a gene; V was cut back by 5 bases and J by 0 bases. This CDR3 is built from 16 residues. This CDR3 reads CASSLIAGGSTDTQYF. The CDR3 DNA follows: TGTGCCAGCAGCCTCATAGCGGGGGGGAGCACAGATACGCAGTATTTT.

The V call is TRBV4-1, the J call TRBJ1-1, with TRBD1 as a possible D gene (6 bases). With 4 bases removed from V and 1 base from J, the gap between germline ends came to 13 bases. Germline CDR1 reads MGHRA; CDR2 reads YSYEKL. This CDR3 contains 15 residues. For the CDR3, the DNA is TGCGCCAGCAGCCTTTTCCCGGGACAGAACACTGAAGCTTTCTTT. Translating gives CASSLFPGQNTEAFF.

V and J are TRBV7-9 and TRBJ1-6; no definite D call. This CDR3 region has 15 residues. V was pared by 2 bases and J by 5 bases, with 10 bases between. CDR1 and CDR2 from the germline V gene are SEHNR and FQNEAQ (reference sequence). Written as DNA, the CDR3 is TGTGCCAGCAGCTTATTGGAGACCGATAATTCACCCCTCCACTTT. It encodes CASSLLETDNSPLHF.

This rearrangement joins TRBV4-2 to TRBJ2-7; 7 bases match TRBD2. Looked up from germline, CDR1 is LGHNA and CDR2 is YNFKEQ. V dropped 2 bases and J dropped 5; count of bases not matched to a gene: 3. The CDR3 is made up of 13 amino acids. CDR3 residues: CASSQTSVDEQYV. DNA of the CDR3: TGTGCCAGCAGCCAAACTAGCGTAGACGAGCAGTACGTC.

This clone occurred a few times. The chain has TRBV7-2 and TRBJ1-5; D remains ambiguous. There are 15 residues in the CDR3. Germline V gene lookup returns CDR1 SGHTA and CDR2 FQGNSA. The ends were cut back, 0 bases at V and 0 bases at J, with 6 bases in the middle. CDR3 DNA sequence: TGTGCCAGCAGCTTAGCTTTATTTAGCAATCAGCCCCAGCATTTT. This codes for CASSLALFSNQPQHF.

The chain carries TRBV7-2 and TRBJ1-1; TRBD1 matches at 7 bases. V gave up 5 bases and J gave up 6 bases; unmatched junction bases: 9. The germline V gene has CDR1 SGHTA and CDR2 FQGNSA. This CDR3 has 14 residues. The CDR3 protein is CASSPKTGPAEAFF. DNA of the CDR3: TGTGCCAGCAGCCCGAAGACAGGGCCAGCTGAAGCTTTCTTT.